The sample holds one count of the clone carrying this T cell receptor beta chain. The data stem from a study of blood T cell repertoires in COVID-19. For the study at large: From T cells, B-cell-depleted T cells, or PBMCs came the material, which was cDNA or gDNA.

Original processing notes: Nucleated cell number was recorded as an estimate derived from reference gene primer amplification. This table comes from immunoSEQ multiplex PCR, and its TCRdb copy is limited to in-frame clones, with some not included. The D gene and trimming were derived from the DNA, and the V and J assignments and clone size from that table. Found here are around 170,000 clones, 80% of them singletons; the top ten hold 14%. Germline assignment: CDR1 SGHNT and CDR2 YYREEE (reference sequence). Trimming at V came to 4 bases and at J to 3 bases, leaving 15 bases not matched to a gene. The CDR3 runs to 18 residues. Researchers sorted participants into cohorts using their self-reported clinical history.

Sequencing used PBMCs or T cells enriched from blood (not recorded which). The receptor's source is a man aged 60 to 75 who had been exposed to COVID-19. The gene calls are TRBV5-4 and TRBJ1-3, with 8 positions matching TRBD1. The DNA of the CDR3 is TGTGCCAGCAGCATGCGCTACGGACAGGGAGTTGGTGGAAACACCATATATTTT. Amino acids: CASSMRYGQGVGGNTIYF.